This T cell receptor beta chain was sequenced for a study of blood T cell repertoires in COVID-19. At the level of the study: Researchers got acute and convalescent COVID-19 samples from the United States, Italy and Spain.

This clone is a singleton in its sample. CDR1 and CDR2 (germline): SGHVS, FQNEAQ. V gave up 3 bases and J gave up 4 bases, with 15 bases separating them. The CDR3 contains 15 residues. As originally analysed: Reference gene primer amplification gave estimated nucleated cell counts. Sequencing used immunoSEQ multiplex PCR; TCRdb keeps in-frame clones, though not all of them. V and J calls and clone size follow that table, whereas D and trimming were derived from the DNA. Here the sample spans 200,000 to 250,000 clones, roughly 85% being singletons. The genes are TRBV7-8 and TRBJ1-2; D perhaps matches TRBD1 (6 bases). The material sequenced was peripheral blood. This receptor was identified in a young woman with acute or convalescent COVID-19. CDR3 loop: CASSFGGALGYGYTF. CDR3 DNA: TGTGCCAGCAGCTTCGGGGGGGCGCTCGGCTATGGCTACACCTTC.